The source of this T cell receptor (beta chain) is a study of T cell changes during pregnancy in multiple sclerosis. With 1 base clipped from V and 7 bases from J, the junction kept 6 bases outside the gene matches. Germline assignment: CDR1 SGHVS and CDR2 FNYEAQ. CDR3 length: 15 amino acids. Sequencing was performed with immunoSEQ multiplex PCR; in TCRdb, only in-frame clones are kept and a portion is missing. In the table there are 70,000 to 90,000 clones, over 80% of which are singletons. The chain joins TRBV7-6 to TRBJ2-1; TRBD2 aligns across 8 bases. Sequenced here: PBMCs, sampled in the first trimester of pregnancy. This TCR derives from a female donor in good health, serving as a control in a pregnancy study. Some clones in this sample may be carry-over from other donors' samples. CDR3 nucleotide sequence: TGTGCCAGCAGCTTAGATACTAGCGGACTGAATGAGCAGTTCTTC. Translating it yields CASSLDTSGLNEQFF.